This TCR beta chain was recovered during a study of blood T cells in healthy people across ages. Remarks on this clonotype: What it binds is unknown.

Primers used in a second PCR of about 6 to 11 cycles were a sample-barcoded 5' primer and a J-beta primer mix. Unique molecular identifiers of 12 random nucleotides labeled each cDNA. TCRdb passed the 5' RACE reads through MiXCR, listing each CDR3 protein once. The sample includes fewer than 2,000,000 distinct CDR3 sequences, more than 35% seen only once; the top ten take approximately 22%. General study results and limits: It was held that the diversity estimates obtained from one million T cells were underestimates. Age brought a roughly linear fall in TCR beta diversity measured per million T cells.

Trimming cost V 1 base and J 13 bases; bases outside gene matches: 25. CDR1 is DFQATT, CDR2 SNEGSKA, per germline (reference sequence). The CDR3 runs to 18 residues. This chain uses TRBV20-1 with TRBJ2-4, with 7 bases fitting TRBD2. Sample: blood. The sequence came from a human donor in good health. The CDR3 here is CSARGQRDPTISYNEQYF. CDR3 bases: TGCAGTGCTAGAGGGCAGCGGGACCCTACTATCTCCTACAATGAGCAGTACTTC.